This passage covers 8 T cell receptor beta chains from one sample sequenced in a study of regulatory T cells in long-lasting Graves disease. Time point here: persistent/refractory GD, antithyroid drugs over 5 years with positive TRAb. Construction of the TCR library relied on RNA isolated from PBMCs. To make TCR beta libraries, researchers used iRepertoire HTBI primers and Arm-PCR of CDR3 regions. TCRdb ran MiXCR on the multiplex PCR reads and lists one entry per CDR3 protein. The sample records about half a million distinct CDR3 sequences, 22% being singletons. Sequenced here: peripheral blood mononuclear cells (PBMCs), sampled when the disease was refractory, from a patient treated with antithyroid drugs. The receptors here all came from a female donor with Graves disease.

This clonotype has a count of ten or more. The genes are TRBV3-1 and TRBJ1-5; D call uncertain. From germline, CDR1 is LGHDT and CDR2 YNNKEL (reference sequence). V was cut by 1 base and J by 7 bases, with 5 bases left in between. The CDR3 length is 12 residues. Here the CDR3 reads CASSQGAQPQHF. The CDR3 DNA follows: TGTGCCAGCAGCCAAGGCGCACAGCCCCAGCATTTT.

This clonotype was found many times. The gene calls are TRBV28 and TRBJ1-1, with D maybe TRBD1 (5 bases). There are 10 residues in the CDR3. Germline V CDR1 and CDR2: MDHEN, SYDVKM. V was pared by 5 bases and J by 14 bases, with 12 bases between. The CDR3 bases are TGTGCCAGCAGTAAAAGACAGTCGTTCTTT. Translating it yields CASSKRQSFF.

J is TRBJ1-6 and V is TRBV7-2; possibly TRBD1 for D (5 bases). Trimming left V 5 bases short and J 5 bases short, with 16 bases between. Germline V gene sequence: CDR1 SGHTA, CDR2 FQGNSA. This CDR3 region has 16 residues. For the CDR3, the DNA is TGTGCCAGCAGCCCGCCCGGGGGGAGGGATAATTCACCCCTCCACTTT. Its translation: CASSPPGGRDNSPLHF. Supplemented by reference TRBV7-2 and TRBJ1-6, the full variable domain reads GAGVSQSPSNKVTEKGKDVELRCDPISGHTALYWYRQSLGQGLEFLIYFQGNSAPDKSGLPSDRFSAERTGGSVSTLTIQRTQQEDSAVYLCASSPPGGRDNSPLHFGNGTRLTVT.

The chain carries TRBV20-1 and TRBJ2-7, with 8 bases lining up with TRBD2. Germline loops: CDR1 DFQATT, CDR2 SNEGSKA (reference sequence). V lost 6 bases, J lost 7 bases, and 5 bases stayed unmatched. The length of the CDR3 is 11 residues. CDR3 loop: CSAQREQEQYF. The CDR3 DNA is TGCAGTGCCCAGCGGGAGCAGGAGCAGTACTTC.

The J gene is TRBJ1-1, the V gene TRBV3-1; TRBD1 matches at 7 bases. The germline V gene encodes CDR1 LGHDT and CDR2 YNNKEL (reference sequence). V was pared by 5 bases and J by 1 base, with 10 bases of the junction left unmatched. The CDR3 is made up of 16 amino acids. The CDR3 coding sequence is TGTGCCAGCAGCTATTACCGGGACAGCCAGAACACTGAAGCTTTCTTT. It is translated as CASSYYRDSQNTEAFF.

The chain carries TRBV12-3 or TRBV12-4 and TRBJ2-2; the D is unclear. Trimming left V 3 bases short and J 6 bases short, with 11 bases between. The CDR3 covers 14 residues. DNA of the CDR3: TGTGCCAGCAGTTTCGGGCCTCGCCCCGGGGAGCTGTTTTTT. Amino acid sequence: CASSFGPRPGELFF.

Many counts were recorded for this clonotype. This CDR3 reads CAGRTGKGLSYEQYF. CDR3 nucleotide sequence: TGTGCCGGGCGAACAGGGAAGGGCCTCTCCTACGAGCAGTACTTC. This chain joins TRBV2 and TRBJ2-7; possible D gene TRBD1, 6 bases. This CDR3 comprises 15 residues. The germline gives CDR1 SNHLY, CDR2 FYNNEI. Trimming cost V 11 bases and J 0 bases, with 20 bases left between them.

This clonotype was counted at least ten times. The chain is built from TRBV11-3 and TRBJ1-1, with D tentatively TRBD1 (6 bases). The CDR3 sequence is 14 residues long. V gave up 5 bases and J gave up 6 bases, with 16 bases separating them. Germline CDR1 SGHNT, CDR2 YENEEA. The chain's CDR3 is CASSAMRGYAEAFF. CDR3 nucleotide sequence: TGTGCCAGCAGCGCGATGAGGGGGTACGCTGAAGCTTTCTTT.